This T cell receptor beta chain was observed in a study of regulatory T cells in long-lasting Graves disease. Described time point: persistent/refractory GD, antithyroid drugs over 5 years with positive TRAb. RNA extracted from PBMCs served as the sequencing template. Each patient gave around 10 milliliters of EDTA-anticoagulated peripheral blood. This CDR3 has 13 residues. The V gene end was trimmed by 6 bases and the J gene end by 1 base; junction bases not matched to a gene: 3. This clonotype was seen at least ten times. Through Arm-PCR of CDR3 regions and iRepertoire HTBI primers, TCR beta libraries were built. TCRdb reprocessed the multiplex PCR reads via MiXCR and lists one record per CDR3 protein. The profile shows roughly 400,000 distinct CDR3 sequences, roughly 20% of them singletons.

The material was peripheral blood mononuclear cells (PBMCs), obtained when the disease was refractory, from a patient treated with antithyroid drugs. The chain has TRBV12-3 or TRBV12-4 and TRBJ2-7; 7 bases fit TRBD1. The clonotype originates from a female donor with Graves disease. The CDR3 sequence: CASREDRSYEQYF. The CDR3 DNA reads as TGTGCCAGCAGGGAGGACAGGTCCTACGAGCAGTACTTC.